The 13 T cell receptor beta chains in this list originate from one sample, sequenced in a study of CXCR3-negative and CXCR3-positive naive CD8 T cells. The authors made the TRB cDNA libraries by 5' RACE using UMI labels. From the 5' RACE reads, TCRdb lists one entry per CDR3 protein and no DNA. This sample's table has some 50,000 distinct CDR3 sequences. What was sequenced was naive CXCR3- CD8+ T cells from blood. Noted subset: CD45RO-CCR7+CD27+CD95- naive CD8+ T cells lacking CXCR3 (TNR3-). The receptors originated from a human donor in good health. Some clones in this sample may be carry-over from other donors' samples.

V gene TRBV7-2 combines with J gene TRBJ1-2. The CDR3 is 12 amino acids. CDR1 and CDR2 from the germline V gene are SGHTA and FQGNSA. CDR3 amino acids: CASRPPNEDYTF.

This sequence joins TRBV4-3 and TRBJ2-7; with no DNA, the TCRdb D assignment of TRBD2 cannot be verified. This CDR3 is 13 amino acids long. The germline V gene has CDR1 LGHNA and CDR2 YSLEER. The CDR3 protein is CASSQGAGLGQYF.

The chain couples TRBV5-4 to TRBJ2-5; TCRdb indicates TRBD2, and absent DNA this call remains unverified. Germline V lookup: CDR1 SGHNT, CDR2 YYREEE (reference sequence). The CDR3 totals 13 residues. CDR3 region: CASSLAPSGAQYF. The full variable domain, rest sourced from reference TRBV5-4 and TRBJ2-5, is ETGVTQSPTHLIKTRGQQVTLRCSSQSGHNTVSWYQQALGQGPQFIFQYYREEENGRGNFPPRFSGLQFPNYSSELNVNALELDDSALYLCASSLAPSGAQYFGPGTRLLVL.

V is TRBV29-1 and J is TRBJ2-5. The germline CDR1 and CDR2 sequences are SQVTM and ANQGSEA. This CDR3 has 12 amino acids. CDR3 sequence: CSVSGLGETQYF.

The chain carries TRBV20-1 and TRBJ2-1; TCRdb's D gene call, TRBD2, goes unchecked for lack of DNA. CDR3 size: 14 residues. Per the germline V gene, CDR1 is DFQATT and CDR2 is SNEGSKA (reference sequence). CDR3 amino acids: CSANPRRENNEQFF.

This chain connects TRBV20-1 to TRBJ1-1; with no DNA, the TCRdb D assignment of TRBD1 cannot be verified. Per germline, CDR1 DFQATT and CDR2 SNEGSKA (reference sequence). The CDR3 runs 14 residues. This CDR3 reads CSALGDRGQTEAFF.

The chain has TRBV27 and TRBJ1-1. The length of the CDR3 is 12 residues. Germline CDR1 is MNHEY and CDR2 is SMNVEV (reference sequence). The CDR3 reads CASLGGSTEAFF.

The chain links TRBV28 to TRBJ1-3; no DNA is available, so the TRBD1 call from TCRdb remains unchecked. The V gene's germline CDR1 is MDHEN and CDR2 SYDVKM. The CDR3 contains 14 residues. The CDR3 sequence is CASSLPGSGNTIYF.

V and J are TRBV20-1 and TRBJ1-2; TCRdb names TRBD1, which stays unverified in the absence of DNA. CDR1 DFQATT and CDR2 SNEGSKA come from the germline V gene (reference sequence). The CDR3 contains 14 residues. This CDR3 is CSASIRDRVNGYTF.

This chain uses TRBV27 with TRBJ2-3. CDR1 MNHEY and CDR2 SMNVEV come from the germline V gene (reference sequence). The CDR3 consists of 13 residues. The CDR3 protein is CASSFQSTDTQYF.

The chain carries TRBV6-6 and TRBJ2-5. This CDR3 region has 11 residues. Germline V gene sequence: CDR1 MNHNY, CDR2 SVGAGI (reference sequence). The CDR3 reads CASSPSITQYF.

The chain uses TRBV28 and TRBJ2-7; TCRdb calls TRBD1, which cannot be checked without DNA. The CDR3 is 16 residues long. Per germline, CDR1 MDHEN and CDR2 SYDVKM. The CDR3 loop is CASSPPGAQVSYKQYF.

V and J are TRBV4-2 and TRBJ2-7; the TRBD2 assignment by TCRdb is unverifiable without DNA. CDR1 LGHNA and CDR2 YNFKEQ come from the germline V gene. This CDR3 is built from 15 residues. CDR3 loop: CASSQVTSGDYEQYF.